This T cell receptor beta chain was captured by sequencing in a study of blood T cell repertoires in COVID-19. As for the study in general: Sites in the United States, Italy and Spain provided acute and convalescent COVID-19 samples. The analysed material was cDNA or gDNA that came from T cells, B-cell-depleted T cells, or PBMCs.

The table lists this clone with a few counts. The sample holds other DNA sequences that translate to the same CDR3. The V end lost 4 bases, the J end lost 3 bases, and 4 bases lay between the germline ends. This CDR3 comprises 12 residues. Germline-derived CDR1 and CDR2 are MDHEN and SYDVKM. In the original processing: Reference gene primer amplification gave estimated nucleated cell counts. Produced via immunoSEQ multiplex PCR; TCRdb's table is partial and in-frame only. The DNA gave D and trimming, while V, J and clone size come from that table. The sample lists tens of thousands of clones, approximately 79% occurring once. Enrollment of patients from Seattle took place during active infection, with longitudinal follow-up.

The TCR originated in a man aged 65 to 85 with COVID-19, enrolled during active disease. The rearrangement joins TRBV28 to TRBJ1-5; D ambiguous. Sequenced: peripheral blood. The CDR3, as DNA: TGTGCCAGCAGTTCCCTCAATCAGCCCCAGCATTTT. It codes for CASSSLNQPQHF.